The 31 T cell receptor beta chains below all came from one sample that was sequenced in a study of long-term antiretroviral therapy in people with HIV. Researchers report immunoSEQ v3.0 was run at survey level. Repertoires were generated with immunoSEQ multiplex PCR, while TCRdb's copy carries only in-frame clones and drops some. The sample lists 26,000 or so clones, around four fifths seen once, with 9.5% to 12% in the top ten. The input for sequencing was unsorted PBMCs, taken 0.8 years before starting antiretroviral therapy. The receptor source for this set is a man aged 18 to 29 with HIV.

The J gene is TRBJ2-3, the V gene TRBV10-3; 9 bases are a match to TRBD2. Germline CDR1 and CDR2: ENHRY and SYGVKD. Trimming took 6 bases from V and 4 from J; bases not matched to a gene: 8. The CDR3 is made up of 15 amino acids. CDR3: CAISLTSGWADTQYF. The DNA for the CDR3 is TGTGCCATCAGCCTGACTAGCGGTTGGGCAGATACGCAGTATTTT.

The chain uses TRBV4-1 and TRBJ2-3, with TRBD2 as a possible D gene (6 bases). Trimming shortened V by 5 bases and J by 0 bases, and 9 bases separated the two germline ends. Germline V CDR1 and CDR2: MGHRA, YSYEKL. This CDR3 is 14 amino acids long. CDR3 nucleotides: TGCGCCAGCAGCGGGACTCATAGCACAGATACGCAGTATTTT. Protein product: CASSGTHSTDTQYF.

The sample holds one count of this clone. This chain uses TRBV27 with TRBJ1-1, with unresolved D. Trimming shortened V by 10 bases and J by 1 base, and 16 bases separated the two germline ends. This CDR3 region has 14 residues. Germline V lookup: CDR1 MNHEY, CDR2 SMNVEV (reference sequence). This CDR3 is CANRLRAPNTEAFF. The CDR3 region has the DNA TGTGCCAACAGACTAAGGGCCCCGAACACTGAAGCTTTCTTT.

The chain employs TRBV6-1 and TRBJ2-4; D may be TRBD2 (6 bases). The CDR3 extends over 16 amino acids. CDR1 is MNHNS and CDR2 is SASEGT in the germline V gene. V lost 6 bases, J lost 1 base, and 16 bases lay in between. The CDR3 coding sequence is TGTGCCAGCAGCGAAAGTGAGGAGGGGGCCAAAAACATTCAGTACTTC. It translates to CASSESEEGAKNIQYF.

The chain combines TRBV5-6 with TRBJ2-7; 7 bases fit TRBD1. The CDR3 has 16 amino acids. J lost 6 bases, V lost 4 bases, and 16 bases had no gene match. Germline CDR1 SGHDT, CDR2 YYEEEE. CDR3 nucleotides: TGTGCCAGCAGCAGAGGGTGGTGGCAGGGGGTATCCGAGCAGTACTTC. As protein: CASSRGWWQGVSEQYF.

The chain recombines TRBV30 with TRBJ1-1; D unresolved. CDR1 and CDR2 (germline): GTSNPN, SVGIG (reference sequence). The germline V and J ends were trimmed by 2 bases and 6 bases, with 7 bases remaining between them. This CDR3 is 11 amino acids long. CDR3 coding DNA: TGTGCCTGGAGTAGGATGGCTGAAGCTTTCTTT. Translation: CAWSRMAEAFF.

The chain links TRBV28 to TRBJ1-5, with 7 bases fitting TRBD1. The junction had 2 bases not matched to a gene; V was cut back by 6 bases and J by 3 bases. The CDR3 sequence is 13 residues long. CDR1 is MDHEN, CDR2 SYDVKM, per germline. CDR3 DNA sequence: TGTGCCAGCAGACAGGGGAACAATCAGCCCCAGCATTTT. Amino acids: CASRQGNNQPQHF.

About this clone: The junction differs from germline at one of its ends, possibly a read error. The CDR3 loop reads CASTLGTGGLYEQYF. The CDR3 DNA follows: TGTGCCAGCACCTTAGGGACAGGGGGCTTGTACGAGCAGTACTTC. This sequence joins TRBV7-6 and TRBJ2-7; 12 positions agree with TRBD1. The CDR3 covers 15 residues. From germline, CDR1 is SGHVS and CDR2 FNYEAQ.

This clone was counted once. The chain carries TRBV13 and TRBJ2-2; possibly TRBD1 for D (6 bases). This CDR3 comprises 14 residues. Germline CDR1 reads PRHDT; CDR2 reads FYEKMQ (reference sequence). Trimming left V 2 bases short and J 8 bases short, with 12 bases between. CDR3 residues: CASSLYREVGELFF. The CDR3 coding sequence is TGTGCCAGCAGCTTATACAGGGAAGTAGGGGAGCTGTTTTTT.

The chain couples TRBV6-6 to TRBJ1-5; a possible D gene is TRBD1 (5 bases). Germline CDR1 and CDR2: MNHNY and SVGAGI (reference sequence). Trimming took 7 bases from V and 6 from J, leaving 13 bases between them. The CDR3 extends over 13 amino acids. The CDR3, as DNA: TGTGCCAGCATCTACGAAGGGACTCAGCCCCAGCATTTT. As protein: CASIYEGTQPQHF.

This chain links TRBV4-3 with TRBJ1-3; D is perhaps TRBD1 (6 bases). This CDR3 has 15 residues. Germline CDR1 is LGHNA and CDR2 is YSLEER. The V end lost 3 bases, the J end lost 0 bases, and 9 bases lay between the germline ends. CDR3 in DNA: TGCGCCAGCAGCCAGGGGACACCCTCTGGAAACACCATATATTTT. It codes for CASSQGTPSGNTIYF.

In this sample, this clone turned up once. The chain's CDR3 is CASSKYQETQYF. CDR3 DNA: TGTGCCAGCAGCAAGTACCAAGAGACCCAGTACTTC. V and J are TRBV7-2 and TRBJ2-5; D gene ambiguous. The CDR3 length is 12 residues. Trimming took off 5 bases at V and 0 bases at J, with 4 bases between the two ends. Germline-derived CDR1 and CDR2 are SGHTA and FQGNSA.

This clone has just one count. The CDR3 DNA follows: TGTGCCAGCAGCTTGCCCGGGTGGCGGGGTAACTCCTACGAGCAGTACTTC. Translated: CASSLPGWRGNSYEQYF. The J gene is TRBJ2-7, the V gene TRBV7-6, with D possibly TRBD2 on 6 matching bases. Germline V CDR1 and CDR2: SGHVS, FNYEAQ. Trimming pared 3 bases from V and 0 bases from J, leaving 18 bases between. This CDR3 has 17 amino acids.

This clone occurred a few times. This chain uses TRBV9 with TRBJ1-2; possibly TRBD1 for D (5 bases). Between the trimmed V and J ends, which lost 9 bases and 7 bases, there was a span of 19 bases. This CDR3 comprises 13 residues. Looked up from germline, CDR1 is SGDLS and CDR2 is YYNGEE. CDR3 nucleotide sequence: TGTGCCACTAACCTCCTTGGGACCGCTGGCTACACCTTC. It specifies CATNLLGTAGYTF.

As DNA, the CDR3 is TGTGCTAGTGGTTTGGGTAAGGGCACTGAAGCTTTCTTT. Protein sequence: CASGLGKGTEAFF. The J gene is TRBJ1-1, the V gene TRBV12-5; D is uncertain. Germline-derived CDR1 and CDR2 are LGHNT and FRNRAP. The ends were cut back, 1 base at V and 4 bases at J, with 7 bases in the middle. The CDR3 spans 13 residues.

V usage is TRBV9 and J usage is TRBJ2-3; D unresolved. Trimming stripped 4 bases from V and 4 bases from J, with 7 bases between. This CDR3 spans 12 amino acids. Germline values: CDR1 SGDLS, CDR2 YYNGEE. CDR3 protein: CASSPSPDTQYF. The CDR3 bases are TGTGCCAGCAGCCCGTCTCCAGATACGCAGTATTTT.

The chain combines TRBV18 with TRBJ2-3; 12 positions match TRBD2. Germline CDR1 reads KGHSH; CDR2 reads LQKENI. Trimming at V came to 2 bases and at J to 5 bases, leaving 5 bases not matched to a gene. There are 16 residues in the CDR3. The CDR3 DNA reads as TGTGCCAGCTCACCAGCGGGACTAGCGGGTCGAGATACGCAGTATTTT. Amino acid sequence: CASSPAGLAGRDTQYF.

This chain joins TRBV4-3 and TRBJ2-3; 7 nucleotides align to TRBD2. Germline values: CDR1 LGHNA, CDR2 YSLEER. V lost 0 bases to trimming and J lost 4 bases; unmatched junction nucleotides: 10. The CDR3 covers 17 residues. CDR3 sequence reads: CASSQDLLAMSPDTQYF. The CDR3 region has the DNA TGCGCCAGCAGCCAAGATCTACTAGCGATGTCCCCAGATACGCAGTATTTT.

The chain employs TRBV9 and TRBJ1-1; 10 bases agree with TRBD1. CDR3 size: 16 residues. Germline trimming cut 4 bases from V and 0 bases from J; bases unmatched to any gene: 6. Germline V gene data show CDR1 as SGDLS and CDR2 as YYNGEE. In DNA, the CDR3 is TGTGCCAGCAGCCCGGGGACAGGGGCCCTGAACACTGAAGCTTTCTTT. Protein product: CASSPGTGALNTEAFF.

V gene TRBV4-3 combines with J gene TRBJ1-4; a weak D match, TRBD1 (6 bases). Trimming shortened V by 0 bases and J by 3 bases, and 17 bases separated the two germline ends. The CDR3 is 18 amino acids. Germline V gene sequence: CDR1 LGHNA, CDR2 YSLEER. Here the CDR3 reads CASSQDFGRGLANEKLFF. The DNA for the CDR3 is TGCGCCAGCAGCCAAGATTTTGGAAGGGGGTTGGCTAATGAAAAACTGTTTTTT.

This clone appeared a single time. The chain combines TRBV4-1 with TRBJ2-3; 12 bases are shared with TRBD2. Germline assignment: CDR1 MGHRA and CDR2 YSYEKL. The CDR3 sequence is 18 residues long. The trim removed 6 bases at V and 0 bases at J, leaving 10 bases unmatched. The chain's CDR3 is CASRGTSGRRLSTDTQYF. The CDR3 nucleotides read TGCGCCAGCAGGGGAACTAGCGGGAGGCGCCTTAGCACAGATACGCAGTATTTT.

CDR3: CASGLNVGEAKNIQYF. In nucleotides, the CDR3 is TGTGCTAGTGGTTTGAACGTGGGGGAAGCCAAAAACATTCAGTACTTC. The chain joins TRBV12-5 to TRBJ2-4; perhaps D is TRBD1 or TRBD2 (5 bases each). This CDR3 has 16 residues. The V end lost 2 bases, the J end lost 0 bases, and 11 bases lay between the germline ends. Germline-derived CDR1 and CDR2 are LGHNT and FRNRAP.

This clone was counted between two and nine times. The genes are TRBV7-9 and TRBJ2-7; D gene unclear. V was cut by 5 bases and J by 2 bases, with 7 bases left in between. The CDR3 consists of 12 residues. Germline values: CDR1 SEHNR, CDR2 FQNEAQ (reference sequence). The CDR3 reads CASSPSAYEQYF. CDR3 coding DNA: TGTGCCAGCAGCCCCAGCGCCTACGAGCAGTACTTC.

V gene TRBV2 combines with J gene TRBJ2-5; 8 positions agree with TRBD2. The trim removed 7 bases at V and 7 bases at J, leaving 8 bases unmatched. The CDR3 sequence is 13 residues long. Germline V CDR1 and CDR2: SNHLY, FYNNEI. CDR3 loop: CASTAGGGVTQYF. In DNA, the CDR3 is TGTGCCAGCACGGCGGGAGGTGGCGTGACCCAGTACTTC.

The CDR3 DNA sequence: TGTGCCAGCAGCCGATGGGACGGTAACTATGGCTACACCTTC. Translation gives CASSRWDGNYGYTF. The gene calls are TRBV5-4 and TRBJ1-2; tentative D call: TRBD1 (5 bases). This CDR3 has 14 amino acids. V dropped 4 bases and J dropped 1 base, with 11 bases sitting between them. Germline-derived CDR1 and CDR2 are SGHNT and YYREEE (reference sequence).

The V gene is TRBV25-1, the J gene TRBJ2-2; D perhaps matches TRBD2 (6 bases). The CDR3 runs to 17 residues. The germline CDR1 and CDR2 sequences are MGHDK and SYGVNS. V was shortened by 0 bases and J by 1 base, with 12 bases between the two germline ends. For the CDR3, the DNA is TGTGCCAGCAGTGAATATAAGGGTAGCGGGAACACCGGGGAGCTGTTTTTT. Its translation is CASSEYKGSGNTGELFF.

This clone turned up a few times. The chain is built from TRBV19 and TRBJ1-5; D remains ambiguous. The CDR3 is 13 residues long. The germline V and J ends were trimmed by 5 bases and 2 bases, with 7 bases remaining between them. The germline CDR1 and CDR2 sequences are LNHDA and SQIVND (reference sequence). CDR3 protein: CASSEKGNQPQHF. The CDR3 DNA reads as TGTGCCAGTAGTGAAAAGGGCAATCAGCCCCAGCATTTT.

V and J are TRBV14 and TRBJ1-1; D call uncertain. CDR1 and CDR2 (germline): SGHDN, FVKESK. The V and J ends lost 1 base and 0 bases respectively, with 15 bases between them. CDR3 length: 17 amino acids. CDR3 nucleotide sequence: TGTGCCAGCAGCCAAGTCGGCGGTGGAGGGATGAACACTGAAGCTTTCTTT. It specifies CASSQVGGGGMNTEAFF.

This clone is labeled medium-sized. This sequence joins TRBV6-1 and TRBJ2-7; no reliable D call. Germline assignment: CDR1 MNHNS and CDR2 SASEGT. The V end was cut by 1 base, the J end by 0 bases, with 10 bases between. The CDR3 runs 15 residues. DNA for the CDR3: TGTGCCAGCAGTGAAGGCTCCCGAGGCTCCTACGAGCAGTACTTC. This gives the protein CASSEGSRGSYEQYF.

The V gene is TRBV29-1, the J gene TRBJ2-7; D is possibly TRBD2 (5 bases). Trimming left V 3 bases short and J 6 bases short, with 15 bases between. CDR1 and CDR2 (germline): SQVTM, ANQGSEA. The CDR3 is 13 amino acids. As DNA, the CDR3 is TGCAGCGTTGAGTTTGGGGAGTGGGGCGAGCAGTACTTC. Residues: CSVEFGEWGEQYF.

The CDR3 region has the DNA TGTGCCAGCAGCTTGAACAGGGGGCTGGGCTATGAGCAGTTCTTC. This sequence encodes CASSLNRGLGYEQFF. The chain uses TRBV7-2 and TRBJ2-1, with TRBD1 matching 9 bases. Trimming took 3 bases from V and 8 from J; bases not matched to a gene: 8. Germline-derived CDR1 and CDR2 are SGHTA and FQGNSA. The CDR3 extends over 15 amino acids. The full variable domain, completed using reference TRBV7-2 and TRBJ2-1, is GAGVSQSPSNKVTEKGKDVELRCDPISGHTALYWYRQSLGQGLEFLIYFQGNSAPDKSGLPSDRFSAERTGGSVSTLTIQRTQQEDSAVYLCASSLNRGLGYEQFFGPGTRLTVL.